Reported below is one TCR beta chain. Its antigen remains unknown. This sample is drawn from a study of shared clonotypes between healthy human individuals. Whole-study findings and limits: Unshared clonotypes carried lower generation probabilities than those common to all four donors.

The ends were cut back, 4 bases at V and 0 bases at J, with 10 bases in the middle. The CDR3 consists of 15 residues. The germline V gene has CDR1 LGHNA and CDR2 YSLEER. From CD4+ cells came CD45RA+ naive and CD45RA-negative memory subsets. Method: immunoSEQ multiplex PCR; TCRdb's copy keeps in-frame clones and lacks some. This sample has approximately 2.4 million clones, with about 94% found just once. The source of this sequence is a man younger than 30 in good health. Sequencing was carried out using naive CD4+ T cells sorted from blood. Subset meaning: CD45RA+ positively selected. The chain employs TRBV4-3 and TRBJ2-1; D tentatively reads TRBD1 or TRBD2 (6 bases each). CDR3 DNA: TGCGCCAGCAGCCTAGGGGGGCCCTCCTACAATGAGCAGTTCTTC. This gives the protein CASSLGGPSYNEQFF.